A single sample is the source of the 9 T cell receptor beta chains below, sequenced in a study of T cell repertoires in cytomegalovirus infection (dated by TCRdb to the late 2010s). The sample was run on an Illumina HiSeq 1500. Through fastp at Q25 and MiXCR, TCRdb rebuilt clones from the public reads, retaining in-frame beta chains. Rows are unified per CDR3 protein, each entry keeping the most common DNA and genes. Here the sample has some 180,000 distinct CDR3 sequences; approximately 17% occur a single time. The leading ten clones occupy around 25% of the sample. Sequencing was done on a sample of CD8+ T cells from PBMCs. These receptor sequences come from a human donor in good health (CMV status not recorded). Some clones in this sample may be carry-over from other donors' samples.

This clonotype was counted only a few times. The rearrangement joins TRBV28 to TRBJ1-5; no definite D call. Trimming pared 7 bases from V and 7 bases from J, leaving 11 bases between. Germline CDR1 and CDR2: MDHEN and SYDVKM. The CDR3 sequence is 12 residues long. As DNA, the CDR3 is TGTGCCAGCATCGGGTCGGGACAGCCCCAGCATTTT. Translated: CASIGSGQPQHF.

This clonotype was found a few times. V and J are TRBV11-2 and TRBJ2-5, with D unclear. V was clipped by 0 bases and J by 5 bases, with 10 bases between them. This CDR3 is built from 14 residues. Germline V CDR1 and CDR2: SGHAT, FQNNGV. CDR3 protein: CASSLDSMGETQYF. In DNA form, the CDR3 reads TGTGCCAGCAGCTTAGACTCGATGGGGGAGACCCAGTACTTC.

This clonotype showed up many times. V is TRBV7-8 and J is TRBJ1-2; D remains ambiguous. The germline V gene encodes CDR1 SGHVS and CDR2 FQNEAQ. V lost 2 bases to trimming and J lost 2 bases, with 12 bases between them. The CDR3 consists of 15 residues. CDR3 DNA sequence: TGTGCCAGCAGCTTATATTTAAGGCAGAACTATGGCTACACCTTC. Translating gives CASSLYLRQNYGYTF. Full variable domain (missing parts from reference TRBV7-8 and TRBJ1-2): GAGVSQSPRYKVAKRGQDVALRCDPISGHVSLFWYQQALGQGPEFLTYFQNEAQLDKSGLPSDRFFAERPEGSVSTLKIQRTQQEDSAVYLCASSLYLRQNYGYTFGSGTRLTVV.

This clonotype occurred many times. The chain uses TRBV7-2 and TRBJ2-7, with D perhaps being TRBD1 or TRBD2 (5 bases each). The V end was cut by 5 bases, the J end by 4 bases, with 15 bases between. The germline CDR1 and CDR2 sequences are SGHTA and FQGNSA. This CDR3 is built from 14 residues. In DNA, the CDR3 is TGTGCCAGCAGCGTGGGACGGGCCCGATACGAGCAGTACTTC. The encoded protein is CASSVGRARYEQYF.

V gene TRBV6-2 or TRBV6-3 combines with J gene TRBJ2-7; possible D gene TRBD1, 6 bases. Germline values: CDR1 MNHEY, CDR2 SVGEGT. Trimming stripped 2 bases from V and 2 bases from J, with 16 bases between. The CDR3 consists of 16 residues. The DNA of the CDR3 is TGTGCCAGCAGTTACCCGTACGACAGGAGCGCCTACGAGCAGTACTTC. It translates to CASSYPYDRSAYEQYF.

This chain uses TRBV27 with TRBJ2-1, with 12 bases that match TRBD1. V dropped 3 bases and J dropped 7; count of bases not matched to a gene: 1. This CDR3 region has 14 residues. Germline lookup yields CDR1 MNHEY and CDR2 SMNVEV (reference sequence). The CDR3 is CASSLGQGANEQFF. DNA for the CDR3: TGTGCCAGCAGTTTGGGACAGGGGGCGAATGAGCAGTTCTTC.

The J gene is TRBJ2-1, the V gene TRBV12-5; TRBD2 agrees at 7 bases. Germline CDR1 LGHNT, CDR2 FRNRAP. With V trimmed by 6 bases and J by 3 bases, 8 bases remained unmatched. There are 15 residues in the CDR3. The CDR3 coding sequence is TGTGCTAGTGGCACCCGAGGGAGGGGCTACAATGAGCAGTTCTTC. Protein: CASGTRGRGYNEQFF.

This clonotype has a handful of counts. This chain links TRBV7-9 with TRBJ1-1; D perhaps matches TRBD1 (6 bases). In germline, CDR1 is SEHNR, CDR2 FQNEAQ (reference sequence). The ends were cut back, 5 bases at V and 8 bases at J, with 15 bases in the middle. The length of the CDR3 is 13 residues. The DNA for the CDR3 is TGTGCCAGCAGCCCCGGGACACCCAAAGAAGCTTTCTTT. This sequence encodes CASSPGTPKEAFF.

There are a few counts of this clonotype. The V call is TRBV6-6, the J call TRBJ2-5; 11 nucleotides line up with TRBD2. Germline-derived CDR1 and CDR2 are MNHNY and SVGAGI (reference sequence). The CDR3 is 16 residues long. V was pared by 1 base and J by 3 bases, with 4 bases of the junction left unmatched. The CDR3 region is CASSYYKLAGEETQYF. DNA for the CDR3: TGTGCCAGCAGTTACTATAAACTAGCGGGGGAAGAGACCCAGTACTTC.